This section outlines one T cell receptor beta chain sequence together with its context. These data originate in a study of cytotoxic CD8 clonotypes in ibrutinib-treated CLL. The CDR3 extends over 14 amino acids. Germline-derived CDR1 and CDR2 are MNHNS and SASEGT. V lost 2 bases to trimming and J lost 5 bases, with 12 bases between them. Only in-frame clones appear in the TCRdb table, and some are missing; sequencing was by immunoSEQ multiplex PCR. The repertoire includes fewer than 80,000 clones, around 60% of them detected once, and roughly 14% sits in the top ten. This chain uses TRBV6-1 with TRBJ1-1; D gene uncertain. The sample was PBMCs, taken after 12 months of ibrutinib treatment. This sequence originates from a human donor with chronic lymphocytic leukemia. As DNA, the CDR3 is TGTGCCAGCAGTGAACCCGGCCGGGTGACTGAAGCTTTCTTT. It yields the protein CASSEPGRVTEAFF.